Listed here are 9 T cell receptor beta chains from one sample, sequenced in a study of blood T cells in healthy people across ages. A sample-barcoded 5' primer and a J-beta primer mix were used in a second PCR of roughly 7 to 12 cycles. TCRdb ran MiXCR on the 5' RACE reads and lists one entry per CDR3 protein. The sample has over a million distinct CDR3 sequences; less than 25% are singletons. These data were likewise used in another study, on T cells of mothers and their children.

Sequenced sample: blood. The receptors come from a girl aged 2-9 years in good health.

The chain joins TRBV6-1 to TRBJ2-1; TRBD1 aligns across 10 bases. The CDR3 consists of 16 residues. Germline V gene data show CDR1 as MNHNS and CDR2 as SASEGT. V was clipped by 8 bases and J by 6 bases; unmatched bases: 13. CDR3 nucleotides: TGTGCCAGCTTTAACCGGGGGACAGGGGAGATCAATGAGCAGTTCTTC. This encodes CASFNRGTGEINEQFF.

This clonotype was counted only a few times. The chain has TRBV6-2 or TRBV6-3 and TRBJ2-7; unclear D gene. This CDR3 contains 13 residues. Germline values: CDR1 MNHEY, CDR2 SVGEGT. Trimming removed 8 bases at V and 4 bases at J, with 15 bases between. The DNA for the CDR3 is TGTGCCAGCTCCGGTCCCCTACGATACGAGCAGTACTTC. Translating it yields CASSGPLRYEQYF.

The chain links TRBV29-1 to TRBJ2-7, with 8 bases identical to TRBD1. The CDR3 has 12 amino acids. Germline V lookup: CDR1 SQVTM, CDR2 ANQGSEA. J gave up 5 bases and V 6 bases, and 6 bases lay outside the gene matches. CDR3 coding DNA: TGCAGCGTCCCGGGACAGGCGGACGAGCAGTACTTC. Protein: CSVPGQADEQYF.

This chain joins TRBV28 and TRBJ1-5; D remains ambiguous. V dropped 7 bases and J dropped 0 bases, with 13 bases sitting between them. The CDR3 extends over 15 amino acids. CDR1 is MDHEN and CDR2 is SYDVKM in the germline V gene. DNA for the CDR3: TGTGCCAGCAAAACTCGACCGTATAGCAATCAGCCCCAGCATTTT. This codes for CASKTRPYSNQPQHF.

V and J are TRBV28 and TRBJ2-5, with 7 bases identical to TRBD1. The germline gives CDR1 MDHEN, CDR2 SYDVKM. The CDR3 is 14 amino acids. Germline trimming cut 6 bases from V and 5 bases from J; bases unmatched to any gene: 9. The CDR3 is CASSTGQMLETQYF. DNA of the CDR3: TGTGCCAGCAGCACGGGACAGATGCTGGAGACCCAGTACTTC. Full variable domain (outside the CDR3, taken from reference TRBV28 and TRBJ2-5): DVKVTQSSRYLVKRTGEKVFLECVQDMDHENMFWYRQDPGLGLRLIYFSYDVKMKEKGDIPEGYSVSREKKERFSLILESASTNQTSMYLCASSTGQMLETQYFGPGTRLLVL.

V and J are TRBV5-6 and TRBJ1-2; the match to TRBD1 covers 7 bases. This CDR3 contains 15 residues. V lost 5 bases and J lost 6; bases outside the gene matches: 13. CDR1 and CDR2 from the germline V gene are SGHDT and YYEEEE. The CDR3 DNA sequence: TGTGCCAGCAGACCGACAGGGACATTCCGGCATGGCTACACCTTC. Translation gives CASRPTGTFRHGYTF.

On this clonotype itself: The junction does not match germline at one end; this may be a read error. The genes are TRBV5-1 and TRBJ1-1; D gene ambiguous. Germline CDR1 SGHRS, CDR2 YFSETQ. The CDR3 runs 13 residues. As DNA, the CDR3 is TGCGCCAGCAGCCGGACGGATACCACTGAAGCTCTCTTT. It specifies CASSRTDTTEALF.

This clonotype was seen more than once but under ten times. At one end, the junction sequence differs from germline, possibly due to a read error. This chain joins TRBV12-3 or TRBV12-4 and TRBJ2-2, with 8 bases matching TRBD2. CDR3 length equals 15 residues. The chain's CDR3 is CASSLQGHISGELLF. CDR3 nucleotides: TGTGCCAGCAGTTTGCAGGGGCACATTAGCGGGGAGCTGCTTTTT.

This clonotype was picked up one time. The DNA of the CDR3 is TGCAGTGCTCTCGGGGAAAGACCCTACGAGCAGTACTTC. Its translation: CSALGERPYEQYF. The chain recombines TRBV20-1 with TRBJ2-5, with D perhaps matching TRBD2 (5 bases). The J call is doubtful: the DNA matches TRBJ2-7 better. In germline, CDR1 is DFQATT, CDR2 SNEGSKA (reference sequence). The CDR3 runs to 13 residues.